This T cell receptor (beta chain) was documented in a study of control samples from healthy donors and cancer patients. Sequencing used immunoSEQ multiplex PCR; TCRdb keeps in-frame clones, though not all of them. The sample has tens of thousands of clones, 65% to 90% seen once. The V and J ends lost 5 bases and 0 bases respectively, with 16 bases between them. Germline V CDR1 and CDR2: SGHTA, FQGNSA. The CDR3 runs to 17 residues. V and J are TRBV7-2 and TRBJ2-2; either TRBD1 or TRBD2 may fit D (7 bases each). The sample consisted of blood. The TCR comes from a man aged 40-50 years in good health. CDR3 residues: CASSGRGGGANTGELFF. The CDR3 region has the DNA TGTGCCAGCAGCGGCCGGGGAGGGGGCGCGAACACCGGGGAGCTGTTTTTT.